The clone carrying this T cell receptor beta chain was detected only once. Germline V gene lookup returns CDR1 LGHDT and CDR2 YNNKEL (reference sequence). This CDR3 has 15 residues. Unmatched junction bases numbered 3, after V lost 2 bases and J lost 4 bases. In the original analysis: Estimates of nucleated cell counts were drawn from the amplification of reference gene primers. Only in-frame clones appear in the TCRdb table, and some are missing; sequencing was by immunoSEQ multiplex PCR. The V and J calls and clone size were taken over from that table, and D and trimming were inferred from the DNA. The sample includes a few hundred thousand clones, around 80% of them seen just once. This entry is derived from a study of blood T cell repertoires in COVID-19. At the level of the study: Samples of COVID-19 (acute and convalescent) were obtained from the United States, Italy and Spain. T cells, B-cell-depleted T cells, or PBMCs supplied cDNA or gDNA.

This chain joins TRBV3-1 (or the pseudogene TRBV3-2) and TRBJ1-2; 11 nucleotides align to TRBD1. This receptor was taken from a man aged 25 to 40 with active or convalescent COVID-19. Input material: peripheral blood. The CDR3 nucleotides read TGTGCCAGCAGCCAATCGGACAGGGGGCTCTATGGCTACACCTTC. Translating gives CASSQSDRGLYGYTF.